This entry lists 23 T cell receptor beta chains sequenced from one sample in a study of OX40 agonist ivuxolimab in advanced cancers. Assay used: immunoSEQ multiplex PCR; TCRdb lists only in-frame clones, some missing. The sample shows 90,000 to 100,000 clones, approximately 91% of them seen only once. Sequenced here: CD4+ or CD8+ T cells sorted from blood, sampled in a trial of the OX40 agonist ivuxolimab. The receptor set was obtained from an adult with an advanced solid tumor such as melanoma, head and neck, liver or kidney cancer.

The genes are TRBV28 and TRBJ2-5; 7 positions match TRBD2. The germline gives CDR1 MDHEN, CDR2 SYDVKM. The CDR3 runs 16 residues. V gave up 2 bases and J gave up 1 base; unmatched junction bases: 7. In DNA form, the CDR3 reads TGTGCCAGCAGTTTAGGGGCGGGAGCTGGCCAAGAGACCCAGTACTTC. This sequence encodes CASSLGAGAGQETQYF.

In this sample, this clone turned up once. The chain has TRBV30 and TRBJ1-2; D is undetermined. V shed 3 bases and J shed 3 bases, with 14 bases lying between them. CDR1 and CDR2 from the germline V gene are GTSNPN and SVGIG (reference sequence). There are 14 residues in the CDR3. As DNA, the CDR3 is TGTGCCTGGAGCCCAGGCCCCCCTTACTATGGCTACACCTTC. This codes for CAWSPGPPYYGYTF. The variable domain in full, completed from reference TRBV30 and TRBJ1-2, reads SQTIHQWPATLVQPVGSPLSLECTVEGTSNPNLYWYRQAAGRGLQLLFYSVGIGQISSEVPQNLSASRPQDRQFILSSKKLLLSDSGFYLCAWSPGPPYYGYTFGSGTRLTVV.

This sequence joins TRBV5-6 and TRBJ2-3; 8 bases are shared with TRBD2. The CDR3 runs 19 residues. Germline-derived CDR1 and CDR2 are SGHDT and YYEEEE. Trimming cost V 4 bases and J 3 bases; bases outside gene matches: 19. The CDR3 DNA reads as TGTGCCAGCAGCCTGGCCGGGACTAGATTTCAGTCCTCGACAGATACGCAGTATTTT. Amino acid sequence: CASSLAGTRFQSSTDTQYF.

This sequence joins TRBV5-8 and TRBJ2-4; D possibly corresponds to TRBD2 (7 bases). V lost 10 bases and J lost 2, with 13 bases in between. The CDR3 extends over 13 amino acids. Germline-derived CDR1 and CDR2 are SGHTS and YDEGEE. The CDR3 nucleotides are TGTGCCTATTTGGGGGGGCCCAAAAACATTCAGTACTTC. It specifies CAYLGGPKNIQYF.

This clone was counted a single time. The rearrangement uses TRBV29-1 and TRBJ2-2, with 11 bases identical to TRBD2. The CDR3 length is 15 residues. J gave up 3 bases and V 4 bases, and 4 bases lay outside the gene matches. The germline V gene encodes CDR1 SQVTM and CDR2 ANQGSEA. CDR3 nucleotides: TGCAGCGTTGTCCAACTAGCGGGAGACACCGGGGAGCTGTTTTTT. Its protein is CSVVQLAGDTGELFF.

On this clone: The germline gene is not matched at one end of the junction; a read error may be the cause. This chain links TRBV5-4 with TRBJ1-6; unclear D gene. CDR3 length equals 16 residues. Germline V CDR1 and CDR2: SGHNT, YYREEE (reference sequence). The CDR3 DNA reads TGTGCCAGCAGCTTGGGCACCGCCTCCCATAATTCACCCCTCCACTTT. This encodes CASSLGTASHNSPLHF.

In DNA, the CDR3 is TGTGCCAGCTCACCGCGACAGGGTCCAGGGGAGACCCAGTACTTC. Protein: CASSPRQGPGETQYF. The chain combines TRBV18 with TRBJ2-5; the match to TRBD1 covers 7 bases. Germline values: CDR1 KGHSH, CDR2 LQKENI. CDR3 length: 15 amino acids. The V and J ends lost 3 bases and 5 bases, in that order; junction bases with no gene match: 9.

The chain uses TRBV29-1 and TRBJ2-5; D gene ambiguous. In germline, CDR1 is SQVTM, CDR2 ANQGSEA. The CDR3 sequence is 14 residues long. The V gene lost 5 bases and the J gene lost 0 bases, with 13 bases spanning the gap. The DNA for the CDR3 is TGCAGCGTTTACCCCTCCACAAACCAAGAGACCCAGTACTTC. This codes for CSVYPSTNQETQYF.

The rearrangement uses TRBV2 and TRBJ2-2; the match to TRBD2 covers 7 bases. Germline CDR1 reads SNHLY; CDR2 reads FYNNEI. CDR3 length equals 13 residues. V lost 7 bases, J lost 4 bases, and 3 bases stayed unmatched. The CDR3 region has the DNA TGTGCCAGCACTCGGGAGGCCACCGGGGAGCTGTTTTTT. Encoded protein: CASTREATGELFF.

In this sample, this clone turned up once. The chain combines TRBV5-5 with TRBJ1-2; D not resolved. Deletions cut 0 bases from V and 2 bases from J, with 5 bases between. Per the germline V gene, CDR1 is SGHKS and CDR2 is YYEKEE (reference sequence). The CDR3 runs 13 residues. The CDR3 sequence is CASSLDGNYGYTF. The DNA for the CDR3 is TGTGCCAGCAGCTTGGACGGAAACTATGGCTACACCTTC.

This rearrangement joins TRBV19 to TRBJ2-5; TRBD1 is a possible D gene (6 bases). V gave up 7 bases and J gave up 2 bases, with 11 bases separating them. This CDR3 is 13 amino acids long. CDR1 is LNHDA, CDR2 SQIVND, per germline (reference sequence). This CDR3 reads CASTPQGQETQYF. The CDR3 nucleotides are TGTGCCAGTACCCCACAGGGACAAGAGACCCAGTACTTC.

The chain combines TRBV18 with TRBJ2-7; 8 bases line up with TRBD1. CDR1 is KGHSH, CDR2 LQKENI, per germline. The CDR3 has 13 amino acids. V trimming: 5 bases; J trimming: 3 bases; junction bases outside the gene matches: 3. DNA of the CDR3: TGTGCCAGCTCAGCGACAGGGGTCTACGAGCAGTACGTC. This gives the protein CASSATGVYEQYV.

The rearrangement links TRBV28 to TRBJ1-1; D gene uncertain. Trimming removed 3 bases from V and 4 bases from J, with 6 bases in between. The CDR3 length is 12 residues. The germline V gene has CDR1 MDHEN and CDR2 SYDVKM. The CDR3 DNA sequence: TGTGCCAGCAGTTTGCAGATCACTGAAGCTTTCTTT. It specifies CASSLQITEAFF.

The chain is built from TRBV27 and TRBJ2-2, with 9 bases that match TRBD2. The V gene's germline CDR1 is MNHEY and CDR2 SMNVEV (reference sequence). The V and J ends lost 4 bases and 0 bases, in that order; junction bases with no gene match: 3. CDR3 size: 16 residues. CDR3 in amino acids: CASSWTSASNTGELFF. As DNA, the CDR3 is TGTGCCAGCAGTTGGACTAGCGCGTCGAACACCGGGGAGCTGTTTTTT.

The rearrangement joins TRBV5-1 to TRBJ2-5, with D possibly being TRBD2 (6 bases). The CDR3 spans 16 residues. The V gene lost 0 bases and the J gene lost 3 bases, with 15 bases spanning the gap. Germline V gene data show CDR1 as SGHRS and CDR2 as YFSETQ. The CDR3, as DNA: TGCGCCAGCAGCTTGGAGGTCGGGAGAAGAGAAGAGACCCAGTACTTC. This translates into CASSLEVGRREETQYF.

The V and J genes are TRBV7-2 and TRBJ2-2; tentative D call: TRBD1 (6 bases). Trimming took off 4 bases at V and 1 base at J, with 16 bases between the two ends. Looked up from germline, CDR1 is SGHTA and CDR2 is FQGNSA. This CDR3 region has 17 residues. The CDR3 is CASSSSRGQLNTGELFF. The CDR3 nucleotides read TGTGCCAGCAGCTCATCCAGAGGACAGCTGAACACCGGGGAGCTGTTTTTT.

CDR3 sequence (DNA): TGTGCCAGCAGTGAAATGGTGGGACTGGCTAATGGGCAGTACGTC. Amino acids: CASSEMVGLANGQYV. The chain recombines TRBV6-1 with TRBJ2-7; maybe TRBD2 (6 bases). CDR1 and CDR2 from the germline V gene are MNHNS and SASEGT. V lost 2 bases, J lost 9 bases, and 20 bases lay in between. The CDR3 covers 15 residues.

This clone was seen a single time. CDR3 protein: CASSEGTSGYNEQFF. The CDR3 DNA sequence: TGTGCCAGCAGTGAAGGGACTAGCGGTTACAATGAGCAGTTCTTC. The chain links TRBV6-1 to TRBJ2-1; TRBD2 matches 10 bases. The CDR3 covers 15 residues. The germline CDR1 and CDR2 sequences are MNHNS and SASEGT. Germline trimming cut 1 base from V and 4 bases from J; bases unmatched to any gene: 1.

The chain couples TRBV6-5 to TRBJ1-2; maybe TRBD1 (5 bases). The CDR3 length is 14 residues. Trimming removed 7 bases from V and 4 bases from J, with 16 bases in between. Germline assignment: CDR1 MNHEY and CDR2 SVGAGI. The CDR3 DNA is TGTGCCAGCACCCGGCAGGGAGGGCTCTATGGCTACACCTTC. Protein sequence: CASTRQGGLYGYTF.

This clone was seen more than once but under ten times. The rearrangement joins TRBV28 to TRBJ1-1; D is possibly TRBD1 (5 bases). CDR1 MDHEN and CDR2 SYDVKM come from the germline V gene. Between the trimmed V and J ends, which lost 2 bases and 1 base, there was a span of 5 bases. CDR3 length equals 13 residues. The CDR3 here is CASSLTGNTEAFF. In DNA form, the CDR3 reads TGTGCCAGCAGTTTAACAGGGAACACTGAAGCTTTCTTT.

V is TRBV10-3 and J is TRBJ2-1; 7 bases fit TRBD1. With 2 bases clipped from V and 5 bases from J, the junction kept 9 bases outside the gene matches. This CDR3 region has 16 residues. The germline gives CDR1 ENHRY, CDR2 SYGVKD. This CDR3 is CAISEHRGDRDNEQFF. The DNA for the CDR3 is TGTGCCATCAGTGAGCATCGGGGAGACAGGGACAATGAGCAGTTCTTC.

Written as DNA, the CDR3 is TGCGCCAGCAGCAGAGGGCCAGCAAGCATTCAGTACTTC. The encoded protein is CASSRGPASIQYF. The rearrangement uses TRBV5-1 and TRBJ2-4, with D possibly being TRBD2 (5 bases). The V gene's germline CDR1 is SGHRS and CDR2 YFSETQ. Deletions cut 4 bases from V and 9 bases from J, with 14 bases between. The CDR3 runs to 13 residues. The variable domain in full, with the rest retrieved from reference TRBV5-1 and TRBJ2-4, is KAGVTQTPRYLIKTRGQQVTLSCSPISGHRSVSWYQQTPGQGLQFLFEYFSETQRNKGNFPGRFSGRQFSNSRSEMNVSTLELGDSALYLCASSRGPASIQYFGAGTRLSVL.

The DNA for the CDR3 is TGTGCCAGCAGTTACTCGACCAGGGGAGGAGCTTTCTTT. It specifies CASSYSTRGGAFF. The chain has TRBV6-5 and TRBJ1-1, with D possibly being TRBD1 (6 bases). The CDR3 is 13 amino acids. Per germline, CDR1 MNHEY and CDR2 SVGAGI. The V and J ends lost 0 bases and 10 bases respectively, with 12 bases between them.